The 9 T cell receptor beta chains given below trace back to one sample, sequenced in a study of vaccination and CD4 T cells after COVID-19. Researchers used the Oncomine TCR Beta short-read assay to sequence DNA from cultured CD4+ T cells. TCRdb re-derived calls from the PCR reads in MiXCR, one entry per CDR3 protein. The data contain a few thousand distinct CDR3 sequences, more than 45% of them singletons. Which antigens these TCRs recognize remains unknown. Described treatment: roughly 11-day PBMC culture with coronavirus spike peptide pools or control peptides (ViraFEST assay). Those CD4+ T cells from the unexposed donor predate the COVID-19 pandemic (2011-2018). The sample was CD4+ T cells from blood, cultured in vitro. The receptors originated from a human donor in good health.

The chain joins TRBV19 to TRBJ2-2, with D tentatively TRBD2 (5 bases). The CDR3 runs to 14 residues. Germline-derived CDR1 and CDR2 are LNHDA and SQIVND (reference sequence). Trimming took 6 bases from V and 11 from J, leaving 19 bases between them. CDR3: CASRGLEHRGELFF. The CDR3 DNA reads as TGTGCCAGTAGAGGGCTTGAACACCGGGGAGAGCTGTTTTTT.

V usage is TRBV2 and J usage is TRBJ2-7, with 10 bases matching TRBD1. CDR1 SNHLY and CDR2 FYNNEI come from the germline V gene. V dropped 4 bases and J dropped 6; count of bases not matched to a gene: 3. The CDR3 spans 13 residues. CDR3 residues: CASSVTGGSEQYF. In DNA, the CDR3 is TGTGCCAGCAGTGTGACAGGGGGCTCCGAGCAGTACTTC.

The table lists this clonotype with a count of one. V usage is TRBV19 and J usage is TRBJ2-5, with D perhaps being TRBD1 or TRBD2 (5 bases each). The CDR3 sequence is 13 residues long. Trimming took 9 bases from V and 7 from J, leaving 18 bases between them. CDR1 and CDR2 (germline): LNHDA, SQIVND (reference sequence). The CDR3 sequence: CASRGTGDGTQYF. The CDR3 coding sequence is TGTGCCAGCCGAGGGACCGGGGATGGGACCCAGTACTTC.

The CDR3 DNA follows: TGCAGTGCCTCCGGGAATAGCAATCAGCCCCAGCATTTT. Its translation is CSASGNSNQPQHF. The gene calls are TRBV20-1 and TRBJ1-5; D is unclear. Trimming took off 6 bases at V and 0 bases at J, with 9 bases between the two ends. Germline V gene data show CDR1 as DFQATT and CDR2 as SNEGSKA (reference sequence). This CDR3 has 13 residues.

The chain carries TRBV20-1 and TRBJ1-1; perhaps TRBD1 as D (5 bases). The V and J ends lost 3 bases and 3 bases respectively, with 17 bases between them. The CDR3 runs 15 residues. The V gene's germline CDR1 is DFQATT and CDR2 SNEGSKA (reference sequence). CDR3 protein: CSARSGQGHYTEAFF. In nucleotides, the CDR3 is TGCAGTGCTAGGTCCGGGCAGGGTCATTACACTGAAGCTTTCTTT.

In its sample, this clonotype was seen a few times. The rearrangement links TRBV20-1 to TRBJ2-3; TRBD2 aligns across 10 bases. This CDR3 spans 15 amino acids. Germline values: CDR1 DFQATT, CDR2 SNEGSKA (reference sequence). The V and J ends lost 1 base and 3 bases, in that order; junction bases with no gene match: 4. The CDR3 DNA reads as TGCAGTGCTAGAGGGCTAGCGGGAGCTACAGATACGCAGTATTTT. It is translated as CSARGLAGATDTQYF.

V and J are TRBV10-3 and TRBJ1-2; D is perhaps TRBD1 (5 bases). Germline V gives CDR1 ENHRY, CDR2 SYGVKD. V lost 3 bases, J lost 8 bases, and 10 bases lay in between. The CDR3 is 12 amino acids. In DNA form, the CDR3 reads TGTGCCATCAGTGAAGACAGCAGAGGCTACACCTTC. This translates into CAISEDSRGYTF.

V usage is TRBV20-1 and J usage is TRBJ2-3; 7 bases map to TRBD2. Germline values: CDR1 DFQATT, CDR2 SNEGSKA (reference sequence). The CDR3 spans 13 residues. The ends lost 6 bases at V and 2 bases at J; junction bases unmatched: 5. CDR3 in DNA: TGCAGTGCCAAGCGGGACGTCACAGATACGCAGTATTTT. It specifies CSAKRDVTDTQYF.

The rearrangement uses TRBV6-5 and TRBJ2-1; D perhaps matches TRBD2 (5 bases). Trimming took 0 bases from V and 3 from J, leaving 15 bases between them. Germline assignment: CDR1 MNHEY and CDR2 SVGAGI. This CDR3 spans 17 amino acids. CDR3 amino acids: CASSYSPSSGGYNEQFF. CDR3 DNA sequence: TGTGCCAGCAGTTACTCTCCTTCCTCAGGAGGCTACAATGAGCAGTTCTTC.